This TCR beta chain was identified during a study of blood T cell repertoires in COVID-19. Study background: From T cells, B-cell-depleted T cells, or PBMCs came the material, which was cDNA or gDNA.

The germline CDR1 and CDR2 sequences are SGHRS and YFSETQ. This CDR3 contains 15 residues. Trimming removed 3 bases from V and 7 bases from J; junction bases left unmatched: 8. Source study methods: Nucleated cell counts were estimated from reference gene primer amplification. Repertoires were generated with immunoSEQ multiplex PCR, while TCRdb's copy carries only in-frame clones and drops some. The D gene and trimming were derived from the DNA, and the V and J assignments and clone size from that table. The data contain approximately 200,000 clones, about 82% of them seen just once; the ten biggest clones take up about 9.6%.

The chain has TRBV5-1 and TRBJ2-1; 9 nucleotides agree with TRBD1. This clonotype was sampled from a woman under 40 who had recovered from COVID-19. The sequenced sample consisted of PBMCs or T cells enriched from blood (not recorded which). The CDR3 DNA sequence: TGCGCCAGCAGCTCACCCGGGACAGGGAGAAATGAGCAGTTCTTC. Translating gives CASSSPGTGRNEQFF.